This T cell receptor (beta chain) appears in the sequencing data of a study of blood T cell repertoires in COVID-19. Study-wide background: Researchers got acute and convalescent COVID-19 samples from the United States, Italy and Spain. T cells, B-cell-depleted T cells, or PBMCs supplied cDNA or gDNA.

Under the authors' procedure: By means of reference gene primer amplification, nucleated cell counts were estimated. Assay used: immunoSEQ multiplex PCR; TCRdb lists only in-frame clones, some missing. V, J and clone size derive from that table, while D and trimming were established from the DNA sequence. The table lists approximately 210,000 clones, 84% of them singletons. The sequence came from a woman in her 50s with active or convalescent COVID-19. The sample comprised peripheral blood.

For the CDR3, the DNA is TGTGCCAGCAGCCCTGGACTAGCGGGAGGGGACCACGAGCAGTACTTC. Protein: CASSPGLAGGDHEQYF. V is TRBV7-9 and J is TRBJ2-7; 15 positions match TRBD2. The germline gives CDR1 SEHNR, CDR2 FQNEAQ (reference sequence). With 5 bases clipped from V and 5 bases from J, the junction kept 7 bases outside the gene matches. The CDR3 has 16 residues.